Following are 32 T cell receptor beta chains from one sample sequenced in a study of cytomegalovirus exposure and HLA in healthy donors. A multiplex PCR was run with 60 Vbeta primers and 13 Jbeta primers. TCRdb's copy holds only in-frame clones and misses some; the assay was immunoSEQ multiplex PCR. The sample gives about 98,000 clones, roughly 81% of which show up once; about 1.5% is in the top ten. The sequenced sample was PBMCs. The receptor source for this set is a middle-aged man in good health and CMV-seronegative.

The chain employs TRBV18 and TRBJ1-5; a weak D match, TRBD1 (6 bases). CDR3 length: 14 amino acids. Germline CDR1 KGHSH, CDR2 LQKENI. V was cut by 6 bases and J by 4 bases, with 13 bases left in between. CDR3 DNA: TGTGCCAGCTCGAAGGGGGGGCCTAATCAGCCCCAGCATTTT. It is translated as CASSKGGPNQPQHF.

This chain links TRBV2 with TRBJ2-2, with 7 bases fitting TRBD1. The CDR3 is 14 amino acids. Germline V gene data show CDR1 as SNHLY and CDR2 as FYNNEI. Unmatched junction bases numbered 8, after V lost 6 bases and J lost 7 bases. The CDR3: CASSVGQRLGELFF. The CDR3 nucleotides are TGTGCCAGCAGCGTGGGACAGCGTCTCGGGGAGCTGTTTTTT. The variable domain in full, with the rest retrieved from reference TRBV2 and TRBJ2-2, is EPEVTQTPSHQVTQMGQEVILRCVPISNHLYFYWYRQILGQKVEFLVSFYNNEISEKSEIFDDQFSVERPDGSNFTLKIRSTKLEDSAMYFCASSVGQRLGELFFGEGSRLTVL.

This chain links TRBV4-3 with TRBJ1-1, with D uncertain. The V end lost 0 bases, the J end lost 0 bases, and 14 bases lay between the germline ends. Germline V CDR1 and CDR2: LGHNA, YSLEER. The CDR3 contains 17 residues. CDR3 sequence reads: CASSQDSLAGMNTEAFF. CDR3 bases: TGCGCCAGCAGCCAAGACTCTCTCGCCGGGATGAACACTGAAGCTTTCTTT.

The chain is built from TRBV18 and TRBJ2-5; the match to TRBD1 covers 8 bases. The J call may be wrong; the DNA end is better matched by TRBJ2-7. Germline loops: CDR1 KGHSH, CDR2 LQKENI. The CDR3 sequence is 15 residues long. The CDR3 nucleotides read TGTGCCAGCTCACCGAAGGGACAGGTCCGCTACGAGCAGTACTTC. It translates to CASSPKGQVRYEQYF.

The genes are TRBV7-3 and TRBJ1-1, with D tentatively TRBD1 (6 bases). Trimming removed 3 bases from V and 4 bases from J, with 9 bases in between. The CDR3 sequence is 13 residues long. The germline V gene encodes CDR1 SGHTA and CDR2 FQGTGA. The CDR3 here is CASSFTGLTEAFF. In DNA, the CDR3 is TGTGCCAGCAGCTTCACAGGGCTCACTGAAGCTTTCTTT.

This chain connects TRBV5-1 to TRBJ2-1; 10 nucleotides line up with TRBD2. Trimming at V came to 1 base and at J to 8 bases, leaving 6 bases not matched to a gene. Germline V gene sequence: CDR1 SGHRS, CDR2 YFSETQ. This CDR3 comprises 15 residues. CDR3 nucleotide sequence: TGCGCCAGCAGCTTGAGAACTAGCGGGATCGATGAGCAGTTCTTC. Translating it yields CASSLRTSGIDEQFF.

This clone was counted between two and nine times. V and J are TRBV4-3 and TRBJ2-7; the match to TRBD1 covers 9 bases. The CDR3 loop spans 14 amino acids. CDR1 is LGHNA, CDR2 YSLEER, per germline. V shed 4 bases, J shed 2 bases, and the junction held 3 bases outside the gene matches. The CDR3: CASSRRDRAYEQYF. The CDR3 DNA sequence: TGCGCCAGCAGCCGCCGGGACAGGGCCTACGAGCAGTACTTC.

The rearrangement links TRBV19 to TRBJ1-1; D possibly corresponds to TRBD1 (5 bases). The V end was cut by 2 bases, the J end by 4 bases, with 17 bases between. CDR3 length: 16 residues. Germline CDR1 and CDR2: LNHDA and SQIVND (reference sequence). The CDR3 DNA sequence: TGTGCCAGTAGTATATCCAGTAGGGGCCGAAGCACTGAAGCTTTCTTT. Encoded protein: CASSISSRGRSTEAFF.

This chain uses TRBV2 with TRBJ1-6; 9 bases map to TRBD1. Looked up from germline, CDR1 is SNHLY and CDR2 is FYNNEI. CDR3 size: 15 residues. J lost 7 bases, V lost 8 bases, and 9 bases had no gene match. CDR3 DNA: TGTGCCAGCGGGTTTATGGGACAGGGAAATTCACCCCTCCACTTT. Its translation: CASGFMGQGNSPLHF.

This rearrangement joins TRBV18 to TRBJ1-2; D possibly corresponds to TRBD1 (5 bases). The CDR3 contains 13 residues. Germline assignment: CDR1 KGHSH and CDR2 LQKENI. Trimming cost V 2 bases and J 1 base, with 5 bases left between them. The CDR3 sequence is CASSPDSNYGYTF. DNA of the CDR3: TGTGCCAGCTCACCAGACAGTAACTATGGCTACACCTTC.

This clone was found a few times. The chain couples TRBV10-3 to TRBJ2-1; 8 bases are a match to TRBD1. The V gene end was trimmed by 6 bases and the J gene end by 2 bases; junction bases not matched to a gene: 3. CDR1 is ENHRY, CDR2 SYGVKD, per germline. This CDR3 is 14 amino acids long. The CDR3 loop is CAIRGTGAYNEQFF. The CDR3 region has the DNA TGTGCCATCAGGGGGACAGGAGCCTACAATGAGCAGTTCTTC.

CDR3 loop: CASSQDYRASTDTQYF. The CDR3, as DNA: TGCGCCAGCAGCCAGGACTACCGTGCTAGCACAGATACGCAGTATTTT. The chain joins TRBV5-1 to TRBJ2-3; D is perhaps TRBD2 (6 bases). V lost 4 bases and J 0 bases, leaving 15 bases between the germline ends. The V gene's germline CDR1 is SGHRS and CDR2 YFSETQ. This CDR3 is built from 16 residues.

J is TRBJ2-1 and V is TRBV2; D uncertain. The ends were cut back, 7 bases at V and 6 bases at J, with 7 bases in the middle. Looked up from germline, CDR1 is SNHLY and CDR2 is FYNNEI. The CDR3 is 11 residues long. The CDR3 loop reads CASNLVNEQFF. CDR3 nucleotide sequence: TGTGCCAGCAACCTAGTCAATGAGCAGTTCTTC.

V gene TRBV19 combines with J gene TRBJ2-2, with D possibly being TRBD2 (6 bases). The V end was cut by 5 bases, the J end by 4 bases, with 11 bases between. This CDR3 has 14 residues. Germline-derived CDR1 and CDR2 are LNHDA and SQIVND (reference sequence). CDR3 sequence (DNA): TGTGCCAGTAGTTGGGGGGTGAGCACCGGGGAGCTGTTTTTT. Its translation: CASSWGVSTGELFF. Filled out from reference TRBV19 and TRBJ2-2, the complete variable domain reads DGGITQSPKYLFRKEGQNVTLSCEQNLNHDAMYWYRQDPGQGLRLIYYSQIVNDFQKGDIAEGYSVSREKKESFPLTVTSAQKNPTAFYLCASSWGVSTGELFFGEGSRLTVL.

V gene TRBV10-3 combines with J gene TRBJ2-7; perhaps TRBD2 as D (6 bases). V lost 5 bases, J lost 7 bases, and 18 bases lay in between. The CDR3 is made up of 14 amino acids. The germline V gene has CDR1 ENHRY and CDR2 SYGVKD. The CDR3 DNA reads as TGTGCCATCAGTTACGAAGGCGGGACCTCTGAGCAGTACTTC. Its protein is CAISYEGGTSEQYF.

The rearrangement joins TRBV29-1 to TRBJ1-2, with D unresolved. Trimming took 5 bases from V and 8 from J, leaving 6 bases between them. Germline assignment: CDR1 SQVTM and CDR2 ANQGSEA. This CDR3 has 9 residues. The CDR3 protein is CSVSEGYTF. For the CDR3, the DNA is TGCAGCGTTTCCGAGGGCTACACCTTC.

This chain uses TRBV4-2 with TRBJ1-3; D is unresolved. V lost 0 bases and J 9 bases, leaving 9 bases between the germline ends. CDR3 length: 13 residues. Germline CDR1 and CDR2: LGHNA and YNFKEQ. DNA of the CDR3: TGTGCCAGCAGCCAAGATACATCGGGCACCATATATTTT. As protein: CASSQDTSGTIYF.

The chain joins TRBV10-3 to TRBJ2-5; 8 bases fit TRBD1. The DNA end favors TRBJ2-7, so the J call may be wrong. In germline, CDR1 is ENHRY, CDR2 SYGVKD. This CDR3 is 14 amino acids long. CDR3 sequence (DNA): TGTGCCATCAGGAGCCCAGGACAGGGCCACGAGCAGTACTTC. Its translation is CAIRSPGQGHEQYF.

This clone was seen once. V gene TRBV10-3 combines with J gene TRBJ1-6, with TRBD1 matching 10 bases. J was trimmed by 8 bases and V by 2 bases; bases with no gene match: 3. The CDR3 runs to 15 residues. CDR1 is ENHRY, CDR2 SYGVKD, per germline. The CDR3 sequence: CAISEGQGEYSPLHF. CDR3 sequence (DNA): TGTGCCATCAGTGAGGGACAGGGGGAATATTCACCCCTCCACTTT.

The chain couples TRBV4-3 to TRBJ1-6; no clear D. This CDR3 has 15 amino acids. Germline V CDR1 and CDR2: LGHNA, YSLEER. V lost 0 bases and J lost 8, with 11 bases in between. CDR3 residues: CASSQESDFYSPLHF. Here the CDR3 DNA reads TGCGCCAGCAGCCAAGAGAGTGATTTCTATTCACCCCTCCACTTT.

The CDR3 DNA reads TGTGCCACCAGGGATGACAGAAGTGGAAGCTGGGATCAGCCCCAGCATTTT. Encoded protein: CATRDDRSGSWDQPQHF. J is TRBJ1-5 and V is TRBV15, with a possible D match to TRBD1 (5 bases). This CDR3 spans 17 amino acids. Trimming pared 6 bases from V and 5 bases from J, leaving 23 bases between. Germline CDR1 is LNHNV and CDR2 is YYDKDF (reference sequence).

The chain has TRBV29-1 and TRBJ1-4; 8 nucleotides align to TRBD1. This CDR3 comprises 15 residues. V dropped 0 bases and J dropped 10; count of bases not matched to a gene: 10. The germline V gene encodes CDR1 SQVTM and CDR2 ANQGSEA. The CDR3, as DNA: TGCAGCGTTGAAGATCCTACCAGGGGGCAGGGAAAACTGTTTTTT. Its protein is CSVEDPTRGQGKLFF.

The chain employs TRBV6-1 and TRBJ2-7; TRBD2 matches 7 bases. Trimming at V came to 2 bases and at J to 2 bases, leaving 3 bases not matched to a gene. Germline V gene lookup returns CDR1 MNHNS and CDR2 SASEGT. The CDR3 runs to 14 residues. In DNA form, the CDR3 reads TGTGCCAGCAGTGAATCAAGCGGGGCCTACGAGCAGTACTTC. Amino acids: CASSESSGAYEQYF.

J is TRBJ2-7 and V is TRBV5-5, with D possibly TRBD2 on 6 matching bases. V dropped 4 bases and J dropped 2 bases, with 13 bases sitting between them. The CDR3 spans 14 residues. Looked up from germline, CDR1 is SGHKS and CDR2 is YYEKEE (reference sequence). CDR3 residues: CASSTGTGAYEQYF. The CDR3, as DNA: TGTGCCAGCAGCACTGGGACGGGGGCCTACGAGCAGTACTTC.

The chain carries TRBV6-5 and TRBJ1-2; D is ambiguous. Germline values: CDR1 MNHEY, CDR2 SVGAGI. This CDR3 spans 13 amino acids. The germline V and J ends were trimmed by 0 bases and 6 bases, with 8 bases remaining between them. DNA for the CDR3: TGTGCCAGCAGTTACTCGATACTAAATGGCTACACCTTC. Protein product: CASSYSILNGYTF.

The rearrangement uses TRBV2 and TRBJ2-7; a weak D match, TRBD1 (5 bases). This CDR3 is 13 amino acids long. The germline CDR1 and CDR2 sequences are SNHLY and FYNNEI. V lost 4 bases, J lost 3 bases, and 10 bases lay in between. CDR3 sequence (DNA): TGTGCCAGCAGTGCTGACAGTTACTACGAGCAGTACTTC. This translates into CASSADSYYEQYF.

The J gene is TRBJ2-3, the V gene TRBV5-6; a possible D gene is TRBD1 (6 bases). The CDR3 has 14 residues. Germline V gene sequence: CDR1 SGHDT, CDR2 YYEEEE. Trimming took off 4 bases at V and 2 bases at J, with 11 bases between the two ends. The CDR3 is CASSVTGNTDTQYF. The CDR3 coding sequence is TGTGCCAGCAGCGTGACAGGAAACACAGATACGCAGTATTTT. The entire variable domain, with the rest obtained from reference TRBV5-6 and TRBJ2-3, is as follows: DAGVTQSPTHLIKTRGQQVTLRCSPKSGHDTVSWYQQALGQGPQFIFQYYEEEERQRGNFPDRFSGHQFPNYSSELNVNALLLGDSALYLCASSVTGNTDTQYFGPGTRLTVL.

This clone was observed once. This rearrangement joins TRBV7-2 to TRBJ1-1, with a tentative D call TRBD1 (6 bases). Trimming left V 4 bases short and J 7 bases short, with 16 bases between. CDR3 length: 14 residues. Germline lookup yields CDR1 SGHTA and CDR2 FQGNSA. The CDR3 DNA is TGTGCCAGCAGCTCGGGGACATTCGGGTATGAAGCTTTCTTT. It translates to CASSSGTFGYEAFF.

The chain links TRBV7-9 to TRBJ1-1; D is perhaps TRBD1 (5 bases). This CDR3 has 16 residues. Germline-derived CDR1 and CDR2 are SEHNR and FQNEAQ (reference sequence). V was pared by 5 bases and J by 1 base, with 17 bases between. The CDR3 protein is CASSRPTGTKNTEAFF. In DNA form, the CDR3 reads TGTGCCAGCAGCCGACCTACCGGGACTAAGAACACTGAAGCTTTCTTT. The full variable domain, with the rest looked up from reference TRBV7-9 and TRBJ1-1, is DTGVSQNPRHKITKRGQNVTFRCDPISEHNRLYWYRQTLGQGPEFLTYFQNEAQLEKSRLLSDRFSAERPKGSFSTLEIQRTEQGDSAMYLCASSRPTGTKNTEAFFGQGTRLTVV.

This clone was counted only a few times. For the CDR3, the DNA is TGCAGCGTTGGCCATCCGACAGGGAAGATGACGGTGAACACTGAAGCTTTCTTT. Encoded protein: CSVGHPTGKMTVNTEAFF. The chain carries TRBV29-1 and TRBJ1-1, with TRBD1 matching over 7 bases. CDR1 SQVTM and CDR2 ANQGSEA come from the germline V gene. The CDR3 spans 18 residues. Unmatched junction bases numbered 17, after V lost 4 bases and J lost 0 bases.

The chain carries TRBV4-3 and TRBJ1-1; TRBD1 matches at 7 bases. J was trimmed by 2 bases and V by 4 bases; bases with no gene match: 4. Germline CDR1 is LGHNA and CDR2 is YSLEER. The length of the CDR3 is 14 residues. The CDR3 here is CASSPGQANTEAFF. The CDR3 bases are TGCGCCAGCAGCCCCGGACAGGCAAACACTGAAGCTTTCTTT.

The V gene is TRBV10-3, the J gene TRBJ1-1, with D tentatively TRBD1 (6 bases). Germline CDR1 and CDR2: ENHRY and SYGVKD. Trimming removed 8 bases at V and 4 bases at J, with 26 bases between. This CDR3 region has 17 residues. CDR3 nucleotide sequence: TGTGCCATCCGATATGCCAGCGAGAGCTCAGGGGCCACTGAAGCTTTCTTT. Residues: CAIRYASESSGATEAFF.